This TCR beta chain stems from a study of blood T cell repertoires in COVID-19. V was trimmed by 0 bases and J by 4 bases, leaving 6 bases between them. The CDR3 has 14 residues. Germline CDR1 LGHDT, CDR2 YNNKEL (reference sequence). Participants were aged roughly 18 to 89 years, lived in under 25 US areas, and enrolled virtually. Participants reported their clinical history, and cohort assignment relied on those reports. Original methodology: From reference gene primer amplification, estimates of nucleated cell counts were derived. Sequencing used immunoSEQ multiplex PCR; TCRdb keeps in-frame clones, though not all of them. That table furnishes V, J and clone size, whereas the DNA furnished D and trimming. Of 250,000 or so clones in the sample, 70% to 90% were seen once.

The sequence was collected from a man in his thirties or forties who had recovered from COVID-19. What was sequenced was PBMCs or T cells enriched from blood (not recorded which). The chain links TRBV3-1 (or the pseudogene TRBV3-2) to TRBJ2-2; D unclear. The CDR3, as DNA: TGTGCCAGCAGCCAAGAGCCGGGCACCGGGGAGCTGTTTTTT. Its protein is CASSQEPGTGELFF.